This T cell receptor beta chain is drawn from a study of spatial heterogeneity in lung cancer. As for the study in general: Raw sequencing reads included, on average, more than 8.5 appearances of each unique TCR and UMI combination. Study-level results: Expanded intratumoral alpha and beta TCR counts tracked tumor mutation counts.

TCRdb re-called the 5' RACE reads through MiXCR, storing one row per CDR3 protein. The sample shows 4,000 to 5,500 distinct CDR3 sequences, more than 7.5% of them seen only once. V was clipped by 4 bases and J by 4 bases; unmatched bases: 6. Germline CDR1 reads SNHLY; CDR2 reads FYNNEI. The length of the CDR3 is 15 residues. The time point: sample taken at primary tumor resection. Without sorting, whole RNA was sequenced from tumor, nontumor lung or frozen PBMC. This clonotype has only a few counts. Its antigen is undetermined. The source was lung tumor tissue, collected at surgery. The TCR originated in a female donor with early-stage non-small cell lung cancer. The rearrangement uses TRBV2 and TRBJ2-3; 9 positions agree with TRBD1. The DNA for the CDR3 is TGTGCCAGCAGTGGGGGACAGGGTTTTGCAGATACGCAGTATTTT. Protein: CASSGGQGFADTQYF. The variable domain in full, with the rest retrieved from reference TRBV2 and TRBJ2-3, is EPEVTQTPSHQVTQMGQEVILRCVPISNHLYFYWYRQILGQKVEFLVSFYNNEISEKSEIFDDQFSVERPDGSNFTLKIRSTKLEDSAMYFCASSGGQGFADTQYFGPGTRLTVL.